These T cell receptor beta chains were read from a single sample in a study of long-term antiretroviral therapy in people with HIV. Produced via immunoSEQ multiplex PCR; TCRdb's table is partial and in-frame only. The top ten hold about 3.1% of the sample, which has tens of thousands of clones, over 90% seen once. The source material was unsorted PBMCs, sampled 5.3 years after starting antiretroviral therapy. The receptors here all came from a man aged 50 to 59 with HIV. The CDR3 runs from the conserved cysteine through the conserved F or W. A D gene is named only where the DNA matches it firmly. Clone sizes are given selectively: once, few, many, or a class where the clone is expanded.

CDR3 DNA: TGTGCCAGCAGCTTGGGTGGAATCTCCACAGATACGCAGTATTTT
CDR3 protein: CASSLGGISTDTQYF
V gene: TRBV5-6
J gene: TRBJ2-3
D gene: NA
clone size: NA

CDR3 DNA: TGCGCCAGCAGCTTGACTACTAACAATGAGCAGTTCTTC
CDR3 protein: CASSLTTNNEQFF
V gene: TRBV5-1
J gene: TRBJ2-1
D gene: NA
clone size: NA

CDR3 DNA: TGCGCCAGCAGCCAAGTAGGAACTAGGCCATACAATGAGCAGTTCTTC
CDR3 protein: CASSQVGTRPYNEQFF
V gene: TRBV4-3
J gene: TRBJ2-1
D gene: NA
clone size: NA

CDR3 DNA: TGTGCCAGCAGTTCCTGGACAGGGGGGAGGGACGAGCAGTACTTC
CDR3 protein: CASSSWTGGRDEQYF
V gene: TRBV28
J gene: TRBJ2-7
D gene: TRBD1
clone size: NA

CDR3 DNA: TGTGCCAGCAGCTGGGGGAAGGGGACAGATACGCAGTATTTT
CDR3 protein: CASSWGKGTDTQYF
V gene: TRBV5-6
J gene: TRBJ2-3
D gene: NA
clone size: NA

CDR3 DNA: TGTGCCAGCAGCTTAGTCTGGCAGGAGCCCTACGAGCAGTACTTC
CDR3 protein: CASSLVWQEPYEQYF
V gene: TRBV7-2
J gene: TRBJ2-7
D gene: NA
clone size: NA

CDR3 DNA: TGTGCCAGCAGTTACTCAACGGGTCCAGATACGCAGTATTTT
CDR3 protein: CASSYSTGPDTQYF
V gene: TRBV6-6
J gene: TRBJ2-3
D gene: NA
clone size: NA

CDR3 DNA: TGTGCCAGTAGTATAACCACGAACACTGAAGCTTTCTTT
CDR3 protein: CASSITTNTEAFF
V gene: TRBV19
J gene: TRBJ1-1
D gene: NA
clone size: once

CDR3 DNA: TGTGCCAGCAGTCCTAGCCCTGCCCACAATGAGCAGTTCTTC
CDR3 protein: CASSPSPAHNEQFF
V gene: TRBV11-3
J gene: TRBJ2-1
D gene: NA
clone size: NA

CDR3 DNA: TGCGCCAGCAGCTTGGACGGACAGCTTAACTATGGCTACACCTTC
CDR3 protein: CASSLDGQLNYGYTF
V gene: TRBV5-1
J gene: TRBJ1-2
D gene: NA
clone size: NA

CDR3 DNA: TGCAGTGCCGTTGAAAACTATGGCTACACCTTC
CDR3 protein: CSAVENYGYTF
V gene: TRBV20-1
J gene: TRBJ1-2
D gene: NA
clone size: once

CDR3 DNA: TGCAGCGTTGACCCCAGGGGACTCTACAATGAGCAGTTCTTC
CDR3 protein: CSVDPRGLYNEQFF
V gene: TRBV29-1
J gene: TRBJ2-1
D gene: NA
clone size: NA

CDR3 DNA: TGCGCCAGCAGCCAAGTTGTGGACAGGGGGGCAGACATTCAGTACTTC
CDR3 protein: CASSQVVDRGADIQYF
V gene: TRBV4-1
J gene: TRBJ2-4
D gene: TRBD1
clone size: NA

CDR3 DNA: TGTGCCAGCAGCCCCGGGTGGTTACTAGCGGGGAATTCACCCCTCCACTTT
CDR3 protein: CASSPGWLLAGNSPLHF
V gene: TRBV9
J gene: TRBJ1-6
D gene: NA
clone size: NA

CDR3 DNA: TGTGCCAGCAGCTTAGGGGGTACCCTCCACTTT
CDR3 protein: CASSLGGTLHF
V gene: TRBV7-2
J gene: TRBJ1-6
D gene: NA
clone size: few

CDR3 DNA: TGTGCCAGCAGCTCACCTCCCGGGAAACTAAACGATGAAAAACTGTTTTTT
CDR3 protein: CASSSPPGKLNDEKLFF
V gene: TRBV5-8
J gene: TRBJ1-4
D gene: NA
clone size: NA

CDR3 DNA: TGTGCCAGCAGTCCCCTCGGACTAGCGGGGGGCGGAGGAGAGCAGTACTTC
CDR3 protein: CASSPLGLAGGGGEQYF
V gene: TRBV28
J gene: TRBJ2-5
D gene: TRBD2
clone size: once

CDR3 DNA: TGTGCCAGCAGCCAAGGGTGGACGACAGTCTCACACAAAGAGACCCAGTACTTC
CDR3 protein: CASSQGWTTVSHKETQYF
V gene: TRBV14
J gene: TRBJ2-5
D gene: NA
clone size: NA

CDR3 DNA: TGTGCCAGTATGGGACATTCCTCACGGACAGACTCCTACGAGCAGTACTTC
CDR3 protein: CASMGHSSRTDSYEQYF
V gene: TRBV19
J gene: TRBJ2-7
D gene: NA
clone size: once

CDR3 DNA: TGTGCCAGCTCACCAAGGGGAAGCTCCTACAATGAGCAGTTCTTC
CDR3 protein: CASSPRGSSYNEQFF
V gene: TRBV18
J gene: TRBJ2-1
D gene: NA
clone size: NA

CDR3 DNA: TGTGCCAGCAGTTTAGGGGGTACTGGAAACACCATATATTTT
CDR3 protein: CASSLGGTGNTIYF
V gene: TRBV27
J gene: TRBJ1-3
D gene: NA
clone size: NA

CDR3 DNA: TGTGCCAGCAGCAAAATAAAACAGGGAGGGGGAAATTCACCCCTCCACTTT
CDR3 protein: CASSKIKQGGGNSPLHF
V gene: TRBV21-1
J gene: TRBJ1-6
D gene: NA
clone size: NA

CDR3 DNA: TGTGCCAGCAGTCACAGGGGCGGCGCGACTGAAGCTTTCTTT
CDR3 protein: CASSHRGGATEAFF
V gene: TRBV6-1
J gene: TRBJ1-1
D gene: TRBD1
clone size: NA

CDR3 DNA: TGTGCCAGCAGCGCGACTAGCGGGGGGGATGAGCAGTTCTTC
CDR3 protein: CASSATSGGDEQFF
V gene: TRBV9
J gene: TRBJ2-1
D gene: TRBD2
clone size: NA

CDR3 DNA: TGTGCCAGCAGTTTACGGGCAGGGGTTGTGGACGAGCAGTACTTC
CDR3 protein: CASSLRAGVVDEQYF
V gene: TRBV27
J gene: TRBJ2-7
D gene: NA
clone size: NA

CDR3 DNA: TGTGCCAGCGGCCGAGGACAGGGGATAGGGGGCTACACCTTC
CDR3 protein: CASGRGQGIGGYTF
V gene: TRBV2
J gene: TRBJ1-2
D gene: TRBD1
clone size: NA

CDR3 DNA: TGCGCCAGCAGCTGGACTAGCGGGGGGGGAGATACGCAGTATTTT
CDR3 protein: CASSWTSGGGDTQYF
V gene: TRBV5-1
J gene: TRBJ2-3
D gene: TRBD2
clone size: NA

CDR3 DNA: TGCGCCAGCAGCTTTGGGGTAGCTGCTGAAGCTTTCTTT
CDR3 protein: CASSFGVAAEAFF
V gene: TRBV5-1
J gene: TRBJ1-1
D gene: NA
clone size: NA

CDR3 DNA: TGCGCCAGCAGCTTTTCGGACTTACTCACAGATACGCAGTATTTT
CDR3 protein: CASSFSDLLTDTQYF
V gene: TRBV5-1
J gene: TRBJ2-3
D gene: NA
clone size: NA

CDR3 DNA: TGCGCCAGCAGCCAAACGCCTCTGGAGCAGTTCTTC
CDR3 protein: CASSQTPLEQFF
V gene: TRBV4-1
J gene: TRBJ2-1
D gene: NA
clone size: NA

CDR3 DNA: TGTGCAAGTCGCTCCTCTCTGGGGTCCCGGGACGCAGCCTACGAGCAGTACTTC
CDR3 protein: CASRSSLGSRDAAYEQYF
V gene: TRBV12-2
J gene: TRBJ2-7
D gene: NA
clone size: NA

CDR3 DNA: TGTGCCAGCAGCTTCGACCCAGGGGGCAGTGGCTACACCTTC
CDR3 protein: CASSFDPGGSGYTF
V gene: TRBV7-9
J gene: TRBJ1-2
D gene: TRBD1
clone size: NA

CDR3 DNA: TGTGCCAGCAGTGAAAAGCGGGGGGGGTTCTACGAGCAGTACTTC
CDR3 protein: CASSEKRGGFYEQYF
V gene: TRBV2
J gene: TRBJ2-7
D gene: TRBD2
clone size: once

CDR3 DNA: TGTGCCAGTGGACAGGTCTATGGCTACACCTTC
CDR3 protein: CASGQVYGYTF
V gene: TRBV9
J gene: TRBJ1-2
D gene: TRBD1
clone size: NA

CDR3 DNA: TGCGCCAGCAGCGCCGAAAGGTCCTACGAGCAGTACTTC
CDR3 protein: CASSAERSYEQYF
V gene: TRBV4-1
J gene: TRBJ2-7
D gene: NA
clone size: NA

CDR3 DNA: TGTGCCAGCATGCGTTCCCAAGAGACCCAGTACTTC
CDR3 protein: CASMRSQETQYF
V gene: TRBV5-5
J gene: TRBJ2-5
D gene: NA
clone size: NA

CDR3 DNA: TGTGCCAGCAGTTACTCGAACAGCCAGGGGCCCCTCCACTTT
CDR3 protein: CASSYSNSQGPLHF
V gene: TRBV6-6
J gene: TRBJ1-6
D gene: NA
clone size: NA

CDR3 DNA: TGTGCCAGCAGCCAAGGAGGACATAGCAATCAGCCCCAGCATTTT
CDR3 protein: CASSQGGHSNQPQHF
V gene: TRBV14
J gene: TRBJ1-5
D gene: NA
clone size: NA

CDR3 DNA: TGCGCCAGCAGCTCCCGGGCCGTAAACAATGAGCAGTTCTTC
CDR3 protein: CASSSRAVNNEQFF
V gene: TRBV5-1
J gene: TRBJ2-1
D gene: NA
clone size: once

CDR3 DNA: TGTGCCAGCAGCTTATGGGACAGGGAACTACCACCGACCGGGGAGCTGTTTTTT
CDR3 protein: CASSLWDRELPPTGELFF
V gene: TRBV7-8
J gene: TRBJ2-2
D gene: TRBD1
clone size: NA

CDR3 DNA: TGCGCCAGCAGCACCAGTCGGGTGAACACTGAAGCTTTCTTT
CDR3 protein: CASSTSRVNTEAFF
V gene: TRBV4-3
J gene: TRBJ1-1
D gene: NA
clone size: NA

CDR3 DNA: TGTGCCAGCAGCTTTCCGGGACTAGCCTACGAGCAGTACTTC
CDR3 protein: CASSFPGLAYEQYF
V gene: TRBV7-2
J gene: TRBJ2-7
D gene: TRBD2
clone size: NA